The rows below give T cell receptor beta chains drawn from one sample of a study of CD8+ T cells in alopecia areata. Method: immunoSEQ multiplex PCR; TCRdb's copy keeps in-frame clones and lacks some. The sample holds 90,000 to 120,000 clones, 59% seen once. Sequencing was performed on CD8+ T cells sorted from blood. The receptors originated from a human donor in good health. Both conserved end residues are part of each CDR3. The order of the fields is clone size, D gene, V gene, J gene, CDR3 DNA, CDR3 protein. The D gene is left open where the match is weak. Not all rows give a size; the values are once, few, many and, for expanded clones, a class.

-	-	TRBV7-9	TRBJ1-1	TGTGCCAGCAGCCCTACGGGGGATCCTGAAGCTTTCTTT	CASSPTGDPEAFF
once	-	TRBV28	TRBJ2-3	TGTGCCAGCAGTTTTGGGGGGCCCACAGATACGCAGTATTTT	CASSFGGPTDTQYF
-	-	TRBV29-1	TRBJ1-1	TGCAGCGTTATGGCAGGGGTGAACACTGAAGCTTTCTTT	CSVMAGVNTEAFF
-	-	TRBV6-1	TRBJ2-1	TGTGCCAGCAGTGGACTCCGGGACACCAAGAGCTCCTACAATGAGCAGTTCTTC	CASSGLRDTKSSYNEQFF
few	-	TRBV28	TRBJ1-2	TGTGCCATCAACAGTCGAGGAGGCTACACCTTC	CAINSRGGYTF
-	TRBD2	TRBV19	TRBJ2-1	TGTGCCAGTAGTCCCCATTTGAGCGGGGGATTATACAATGAGCAGTTCTTC	CASSPHLSGGLYNEQFF
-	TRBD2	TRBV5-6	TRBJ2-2	TGTGCCAGCAGCTTGGGACTAGCGGCCGGGGAGCTGTTTTTT	CASSLGLAAGELFF
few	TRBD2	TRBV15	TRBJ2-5	TGTGCCACCAGCACCCGGAGGGGAGGGAGAGAGACCCAGTACTTC	CATSTRRGGRETQYF
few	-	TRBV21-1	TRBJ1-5	TGTGCCAGCAGCAAAGGACCGGAGGCCCAGCATTTT	CASSKGPEAQHF
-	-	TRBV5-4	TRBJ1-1	TGTGCCAGCAGCCCGAGTGGGGGTCACGAAACTGAAGCTTTCTTT	CASSPSGGHETEAFF
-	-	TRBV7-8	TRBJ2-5	TGTGCCAGCAGCACCCCCTGGACCCCAATGACCCAGTACTTC	CASSTPWTPMTQYF
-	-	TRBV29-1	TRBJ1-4	TGCAGCGTTTGGACGGCCGCAACTAATGAAAAACTGTTTTTT	CSVWTAATNEKLFF
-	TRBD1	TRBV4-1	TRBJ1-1	TGCGCCAGCAGCCAAGTCCGAGGAGGGGGCTACATGAACACTGAAGCTTTCTTT	CASSQVRGGGYMNTEAFF
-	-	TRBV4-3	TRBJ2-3	TGCGCCAGCAGCCAAGCCGCCCTCGGATGGGAGGGCACAGATACGCAGTATTTT	CASSQAALGWEGTDTQYF
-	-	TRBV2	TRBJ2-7	TGTGCCAGCAGTGGGACTACCGTGCCTTCCTACGAGCAGTACTTC	CASSGTTVPSYEQYF
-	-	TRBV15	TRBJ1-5	TGTGCCACCAGCAGAGCACCAGCGATTCAGCCCCAGCATTTT	CATSRAPAIQPQHF
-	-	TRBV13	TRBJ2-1	TGTGCCAGCAGCTTTGCCCAGGGGAACACTGAGCAGTTCTTC	CASSFAQGNTEQFF
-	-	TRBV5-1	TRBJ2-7	TGCGCCAGCAGCTGGAGGGGGCAAGCTCTCGAGCAGTACTTC	CASSWRGQALEQYF
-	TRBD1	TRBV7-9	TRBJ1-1	TGTGCCAGCAGCACAGGGGATTGGGACACTGAAGCTTTCTTT	CASSTGDWDTEAFF
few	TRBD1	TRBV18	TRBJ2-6	TGTGCCAGCTCACCAAGGGGGCTCTACTCCCCCTCTGGGGCCAACGTCCTGACTTTC	CASSPRGLYSPSGANVLTF
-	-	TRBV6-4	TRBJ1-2	TGTGCCAGCCCGGGGGGTTCGGGCTACACCTTC	CASPGGSGYTF
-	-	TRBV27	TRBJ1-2	TGTGCCAGCAGGGACGGACCCTATGGCTACACCTTC	CASRDGPYGYTF
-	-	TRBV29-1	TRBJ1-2	TGCAGCGTTCGTACGGACGGGAACTATGGCTACACCTTC	CSVRTDGNYGYTF
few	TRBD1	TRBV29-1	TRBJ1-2	TGCAGCGTTGGGGACAGCACTAACTATGGCTACACCTTC	CSVGDSTNYGYTF
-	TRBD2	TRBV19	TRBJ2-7	TGTGCCAGTAGTTCGGCGGGGGGCCGAACCTACGAGCAGTACTTC	CASSSAGGRTYEQYF
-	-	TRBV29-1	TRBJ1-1	TGCAGCGTTGAACCCTACGGAGGGTTAGGGAACACTGAAGCTTTCTTT	CSVEPYGGLGNTEAFF
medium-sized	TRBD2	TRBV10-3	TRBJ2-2	TGTGCCATCAGTGAGGCGGGACTAGCGGGGGACCTCACCGGGGAGCTGTTTTTT	CAISEAGLAGDLTGELFF
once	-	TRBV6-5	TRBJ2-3	TGTGCCAGCAGTTACTCCGGCAGGGTGACAGATACGCAGTATTTT	CASSYSGRVTDTQYF
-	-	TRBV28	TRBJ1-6	TGTGCCAGCAGTTTACACACCTGGGGCTATAATTCACCCCTCCACTTT	CASSLHTWGYNSPLHF
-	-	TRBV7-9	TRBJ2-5	TGTGCCAGCAGCCTACCTCAAGAGACCCAGTACTTC	CASSLPQETQYF
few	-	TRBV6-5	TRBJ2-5	TGTGCCAGCAGTTTCCGGGTGGGAGAGACCCAGTACTTC	CASSFRVGETQYF
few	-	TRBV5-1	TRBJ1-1	TGCGCCAGCAGCCCGGGGACGGTAAACACTGAAGCTTTCTTT	CASSPGTVNTEAFF
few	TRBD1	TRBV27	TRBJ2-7	TGTGCCAGCAGTCCGGGACAGGACACCTACGAGCAGTACTTC	CASSPGQDTYEQYF
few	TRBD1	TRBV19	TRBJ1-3	TGTGCCAGTAGTACGACAGGGGCCTCTGGAAACACCATATATTTT	CASSTTGASGNTIYF
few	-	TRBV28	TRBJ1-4	TGTGCCAGCAGTTTTGGCGCGGGCGCTGGGTTGAATGAAAAACTGTTTTTT	CASSFGAGAGLNEKLFF
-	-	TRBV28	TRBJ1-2	TGTGCCAGCAGTTTAACGTCGGGGCATGGCTACACCTTC	CASSLTSGHGYTF
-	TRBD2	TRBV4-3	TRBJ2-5	TGCGCCAGCAGCCAAGATTTGCGGGGGGTACAAGAGACCCAGTACTTC	CASSQDLRGVQETQYF
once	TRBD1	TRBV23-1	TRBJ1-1	TGCGCCAGCAGTCAATCGACCGGGACAGGATGTACCGAAGCTTTCTTT	CASSQSTGTGCTEAFF
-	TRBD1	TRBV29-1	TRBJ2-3	TGCAGCGTTGAACACAGGGGGCGTGAAGATACGCAGTATTTT	CSVEHRGREDTQYF
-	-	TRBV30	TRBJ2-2	TGTGCCTGGGTGGGGAACACCGGGGAGCTGTTTTTT	CAWVGNTGELFF
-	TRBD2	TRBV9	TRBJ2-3	TGTGCCAGCAGCGCCCCCGGGACTAGCGGGGGGGCAAATACGCAGTATTTT	CASSAPGTSGGANTQYF
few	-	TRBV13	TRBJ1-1	TGTGCCAGCAGCTTAGGTAATTTGATGAACACTGAAGCTTTCTTT	CASSLGNLMNTEAFF
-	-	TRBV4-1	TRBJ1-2	TGCGCCAGCAGCCAAGAACCTGACGGTCCCTATGGCTACACCTTC	CASSQEPDGPYGYTF
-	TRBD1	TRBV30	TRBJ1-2	TGTGCCTGGAGTGCCGGGGGGGACAGCGTCAACTATGGCTACACCTTC	CAWSAGGDSVNYGYTF
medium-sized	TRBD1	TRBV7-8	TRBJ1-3	TGTGCCAGCAGCGCGGACAGGGGACGGAACACCATATATTTT	CASSADRGRNTIYF
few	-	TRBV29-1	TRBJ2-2	TGCAGCGCAACGAAGCCAACGACCCTGGCCGACAGGGAGGCTTCGGGGGAGCTGTTTTTT	CSATKPTTLADREASGELFF
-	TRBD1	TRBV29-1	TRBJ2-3	TGCAGCGTTGAACCGGACAGGGGACACACAGATACGCAGTATTTT	CSVEPDRGHTDTQYF
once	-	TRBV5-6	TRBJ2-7	TGTGCCAGCAGCTTGGCTTTCACCTCCTACGAGCAGTACTTC	CASSLAFTSYEQYF
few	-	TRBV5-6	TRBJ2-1	TGTGCCAGCCTCGCGGCAGGGAGGAATGAGCAGTTCTTC	CASLAAGRNEQFF
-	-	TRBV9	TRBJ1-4	TGTGCCAGCAGCCCGGGACGGGGGGAAAAACTGTTTTTT	CASSPGRGEKLFF
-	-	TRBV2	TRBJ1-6	TGTGCCGTCGCCAGGGGTTTGAATTCACCCCTCCACTTT	CAVARGLNSPLHF
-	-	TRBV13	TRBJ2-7	TGTGCCAGCAGCTATGGGGGGTTGGGCGAGCAGTACTTC	CASSYGGLGEQYF
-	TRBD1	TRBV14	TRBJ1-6	TGTGCCAGCAGCCAAGTACGTCTCCGGGACAGCAAAGGCTCACCCCTCCACTTT	CASSQVRLRDSKGSPLHF
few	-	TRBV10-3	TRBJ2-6	TGTGCCATCAGTGAGTCCGACTCTGGGGCCAACGTCCTGACTTTC	CAISESDSGANVLTF
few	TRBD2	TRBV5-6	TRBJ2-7	TGTGCCAGCAGCGGGACCGGGAGGAGAGGCGAGCAGTACTTC	CASSGTGRRGEQYF
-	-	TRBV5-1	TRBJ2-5	TGCGCCAGCAGCTTGGGCCGGGGGACCCAGTACTTC	CASSLGRGTQYF
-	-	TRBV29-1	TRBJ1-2	TGCAGCGTTGAATTTGGGGCCAGAGCTAACTATGGCTACACCTTC	CSVEFGARANYGYTF
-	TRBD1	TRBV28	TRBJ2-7	TGTGCCAGCAGTTCCACAGGGGCCAACGAGCAGTACTTC	CASSSTGANEQYF
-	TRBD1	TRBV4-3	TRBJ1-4	TGCGCCAGCAGCCCTGTGGAGGGACAGGGCGGTGAAAAACTGTTTTTT	CASSPVEGQGGEKLFF